This T cell receptor beta chain emerged from a study of technical replicates of blood from a handful of donors. This CDR3 comprises 14 residues. Germline CDR1 is MNHEY and CDR2 is SMNVEV (reference sequence). V gave up 5 bases and J gave up 5 bases, with 16 bases separating them. The table came from immunoSEQ multiplex PCR; TCRdb's copy has only in-frame clones and leaves some out. The data hold approximately 95,000 clones, with roughly 95% observed a single time. The receptor was isolated from a human donor in good health. The specimen was T cells isolated from PBMCs. The J gene is TRBJ2-7, the V gene TRBV27; a possible D gene is TRBD2 (7 bases). CDR3 bases: TGTGCCAGCAGTGAGTCGACGGGGGGCCACGAGCAGTACTTC. Its protein product is CASSESTGGHEQYF.